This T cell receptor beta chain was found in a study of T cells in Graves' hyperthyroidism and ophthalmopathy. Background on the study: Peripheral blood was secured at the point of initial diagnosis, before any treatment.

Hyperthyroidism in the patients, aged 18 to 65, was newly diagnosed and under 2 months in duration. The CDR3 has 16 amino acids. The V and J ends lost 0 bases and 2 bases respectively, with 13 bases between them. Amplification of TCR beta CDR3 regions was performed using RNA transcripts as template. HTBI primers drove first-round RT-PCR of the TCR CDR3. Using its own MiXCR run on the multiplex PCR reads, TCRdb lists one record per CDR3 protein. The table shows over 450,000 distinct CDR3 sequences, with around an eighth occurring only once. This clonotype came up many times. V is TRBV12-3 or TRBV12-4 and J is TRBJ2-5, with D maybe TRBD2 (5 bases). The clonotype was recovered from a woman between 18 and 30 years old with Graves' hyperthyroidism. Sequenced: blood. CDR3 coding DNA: TGTGCCAGCAGTTTAGCCCCGGACGGGATACAAGAGACCCAGTACTTC. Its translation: CASSLAPDGIQETQYF.